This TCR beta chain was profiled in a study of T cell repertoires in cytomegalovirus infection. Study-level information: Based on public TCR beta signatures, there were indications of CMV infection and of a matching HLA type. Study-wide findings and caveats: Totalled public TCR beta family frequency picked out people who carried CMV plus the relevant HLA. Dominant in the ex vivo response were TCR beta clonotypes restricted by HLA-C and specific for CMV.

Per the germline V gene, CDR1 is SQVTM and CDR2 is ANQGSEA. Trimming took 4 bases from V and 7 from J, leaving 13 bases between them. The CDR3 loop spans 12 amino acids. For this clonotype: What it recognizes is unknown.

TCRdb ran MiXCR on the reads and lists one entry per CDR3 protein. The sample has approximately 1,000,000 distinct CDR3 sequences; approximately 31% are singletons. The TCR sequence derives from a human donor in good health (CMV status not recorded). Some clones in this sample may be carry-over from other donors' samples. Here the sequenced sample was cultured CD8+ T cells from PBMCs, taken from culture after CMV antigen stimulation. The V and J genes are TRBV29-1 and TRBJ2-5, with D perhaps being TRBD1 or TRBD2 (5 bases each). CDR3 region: CSVGEGSGTQYF. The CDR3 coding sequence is TGCAGCGTTGGAGAGGGGAGTGGGACCCAGTACTTC.